A selection of T cell receptor beta chains follows, all from one sample in a study of response to subunit inactivated influenza vaccine. TCRdb reprocessed the RT-PCR reads via MiXCR and lists one record per CDR3 protein. The table lists 430,000 or so distinct CDR3 sequences, about 10% of them singletons. The specimen comprised PBMCs from blood, sampled more than 35 days after vaccination. The receptor set was obtained from a man aged 50-59 years who received an inactivated influenza vaccine. CDR3s include the opening cysteine and the closing phenylalanine or tryptophan. A D gene is named only where the DNA matches it firmly. Only some rows state a clone size, as once, few, many or a class for expanded clones.

clone size	D gene	V gene	J gene	CDR3 DNA	CDR3 protein
.	TRBD2	TRBV12-3/TRBV12-4	TRBJ2-1	TGTGCCAGCAACCATATTAGCGGGGGCCCCTACAATGAGCAGTTCTTC	CASNHISGGPYNEQFF
few	.	TRBV9	TRBJ2-3	TGTGCCAGCAGCGTATTCTCCGATACGCAGTATTTT	CASSVFSDTQYF
few	.	TRBV12-3/TRBV12-4	TRBJ1-1	TGTGCCAGCAGTTTTGGGGCAATGGCTGAAGCTTTCTTT	CASSFGAMAEAFF
many	.	TRBV9	TRBJ2-2	TGTGCCAGCAGCGTACGCACGGCCGCGAACACCGGGGAGCTGTTTTTT	CASSVRTAANTGELFF
few	TRBD1	TRBV4-2	TRBJ1-5	TGTGCCAGCAGCCGGACAGGGGATCGGGATCAGCCCCAGCATTTT	CASSRTGDRDQPQHF
.	.	TRBV12-3/TRBV12-4	TRBJ1-1	TGTGCCAGCAGTTTGGGAGGTAGGGCTGAAGCTTTCTTT	CASSLGGRAEAFF
many	.	TRBV5-1	TRBJ2-2	TGCGCCAGCAGCTCCTCACCCACGAGCACCGGGGAGCTGTTTTTT	CASSSSPTSTGELFF
many	.	TRBV12-3/TRBV12-4	TRBJ1-2	TGTGCCAGCAGTAACGAAGGGTATGGCTACACCTTC	CASSNEGYGYTF
.	TRBD2	TRBV6-1	TRBJ2-3	TGTGCCAGCAGGGGTACTTTTAGCGGGGGGTCTCCTCCAGATACGCAGTATTTT	CASRGTFSGGSPPDTQYF
.	TRBD2	TRBV9	TRBJ2-3	TGTGCCAGCAGCAGAGACGAGGGAGGGTACTCAGATACGCAGTATTTT	CASSRDEGGYSDTQYF
few	TRBD1	TRBV28	TRBJ2-7	TGTGCCAGCAGGAGGACAGGGCTCTCCTACGAGCAGTACTTC	CASRRTGLSYEQYF
.	.	TRBV3-1	TRBJ2-1	TGTGCCAGCAGCCCCCCCCTTTATGGGGTCAATGAGCAGTTCTTC	CASSPPLYGVNEQFF
few	.	TRBV20-1	TRBJ1-5	TGCAGTGCTAGAGGGAGCGGAGGGCACCAGCCCCAGCATTTT	CSARGSGGHQPQHF
few	TRBD2	TRBV7-8	TRBJ2-7	TGTGCCAGCACCGCTCACACTAGCGACTACGAGCAGTACTTC	CASTAHTSDYEQYF
many	.	TRBV5-1	TRBJ1-4	TGCGCCAGCAGCTTGGGGTACGCAACTAATGAAAAACTGTTTTTT	CASSLGYATNEKLFF
.	.	TRBV20-1	TRBJ2-3	TGCAGTGCTAAGTCCGGTGGGCAACATACGCAGTATTTT	CSAKSGGQHTQYF
many	.	TRBV20-1	TRBJ2-3	TGCAGTGCTAGAGCGAGTCAGGGGGGTGATACGCAGTATTTT	CSARASQGGDTQYF
.	.	TRBV18	TRBJ2-1	TGTGCCAGCTCAGGCGGGGGCGGTGAGCAGTTCTTC	CASSGGGGEQFF
many	.	TRBV4-1	TRBJ2-7	TGCGCCAGCAGCCAAGGGGCAGGGGTTCTTGAGCAGTACTTC	CASSQGAGVLEQYF
few	.	TRBV5-1	TRBJ1-1	TGCGCCAGCAGCCGTGCCGGGACGGGGAACACTGAAGCTTTCTTT	CASSRAGTGNTEAFF
.	TRBD1	TRBV5-1	TRBJ2-3	TGCGCCAGCAGCTTGGGGGGACAGGTCAGCACAGATACGCAGTATTTT	CASSLGGQVSTDTQYF
many	TRBD1	TRBV7-2	TRBJ1-5	TGTGCCAGCAGCTTGACAGGGGGAGATCAGCCCCAGCATTTT	CASSLTGGDQPQHF
many	TRBD1	TRBV20-1	TRBJ1-6	TGCAGTGCTATACTCGGGACAGGGGTTTTTTCACCCCTCCACTTT	CSAILGTGVFSPLHF
few	TRBD1	TRBV7-9	TRBJ1-2	TGTGCCAGCAGCTCGACGACAGGGACGAGCGGCTACACCTTC	CASSSTTGTSGYTF
few	.	TRBV29-1	TRBJ2-5	TGCAGCGTTGTGTGGGAGTACCAAGAGACCCAGTACTTC	CSVVWEYQETQYF
.	TRBD1	TRBV15	TRBJ2-7	TGTGCCACCAGCACCGACAGGGGAGGTATGAAGTACTTC	CATSTDRGGMKYF
.	TRBD2	TRBV7-3	TRBJ2-6	TGTGCCAGCAGCTCGCACGGACTAGCGCTCGGGGCCAACGTCCTGACTTTC	CASSSHGLALGANVLTF
many	.	TRBV6-5	TRBJ1-5	TGTGCCAGCAGTTACTCCAGTCTTCAGCCCCAGCATTTT	CASSYSSLQPQHF
.	.	TRBV6-5	TRBJ2-6	TGTGCCAGCAGTTACTCTGGGGGCGCCCCTAGTGGGGCCAACGTCCTGACTTTC	CASSYSGGAPSGANVLTF
few	.	TRBV12-3/TRBV12-4	TRBJ2-3	TGTGCCAGCAGTTTATACAGATCAGATACGCAGTATTTT	CASSLYRSDTQYF
many	.	TRBV12-3/TRBV12-4	TRBJ1-2	TGTGCCAGCAGCCTAACCTGGGACACTACTAACTATGGCTACACCTTC	CASSLTWDTTNYGYTF
.	TRBD2	TRBV20-1	TRBJ2-7	TGCAGTGCTTCCGGGACTAGAGGCTACGAGCAGTACTTC	CSASGTRGYEQYF
.	.	TRBV7-9	TRBJ2-1	TGTTCCAGCAGCTTATTGGGGGGCCCCGAGCAGTTCTTC	CSSSLLGGPEQFF
.	.	TRBV6-2/TRBV6-3	TRBJ1-5	TGTGCCAGCAGAACGGGGGCGCCAAATCAGCCCCAGCATTTT	CASRTGAPNQPQHF
few	.	TRBV6-2/TRBV6-3	TRBJ1-2	TGTGCCAGCAGTTACGCACAGGTCAACTATGGCTACACCTTC	CASSYAQVNYGYTF
.	.	TRBV6-1	TRBJ2-7	TGTGCCAGCAGTCGTGCCCGGGGTCGGGAGCAGTACTTC	CASSRARGREQYF
many	.	TRBV20-1	TRBJ2-7	TGCAGTGCGAGAGACAGGCAGCCCTACGAGCAGTACTTC	CSARDRQPYEQYF
.	TRBD1	TRBV18	TRBJ2-1	TGTGCCAGCTCACCGATGACAGGGAACGCATACAATGAGCAGTTCTTC	CASSPMTGNAYNEQFF
.	TRBD2	TRBV4-1	TRBJ2-7	TGCGCCAGCAGCCCATGGGTAGCGGGGGTGCGTCGGGAGCAGTACTTC	CASSPWVAGVRREQYF
.	TRBD2	TRBV28	TRBJ2-7	TGTGCCAGCGCAACCATGCAGCGAGGCGGGAGCTCCTACGAGCAGTACTTC	CASATMQRGGSSYEQYF
.	TRBD2	TRBV5-6	TRBJ2-7	TGTGCCAGCAGCTTGGGGGCGTGGGCGGGAGAATCCTACGAGCAGTACTTC	CASSLGAWAGESYEQYF
.	.	TRBV9	TRBJ2-2	TGTGCCAGCACTCCAAAACCCACCGGGGAGCTGTTTTTT	CASTPKPTGELFF
many	.	TRBV7-2	TRBJ1-1	TGTGCCAGCAGCTTATACCGTGGGGGGGAAGCTTTCTTT	CASSLYRGGEAFF
many	.	TRBV7-6	TRBJ2-5	TGTGCCAGCAGCTTATTTTCTTTAGAGACCCAGTACTTC	CASSLFSLETQYF
few	TRBD2	TRBV7-2	TRBJ2-7	TGTGCCAGCAGCCCGGCTAGCGGCACAAGAGAGCAGTACTTC	CASSPASGTREQYF
many	TRBD1	TRBV20-1	TRBJ2-7	TGCAGTGCTACCTCAGGGGGTGACTACGAGCAGTACTTC	CSATSGGDYEQYF
many	TRBD1	TRBV20-1	TRBJ1-2	TGCAGTGCTAGTCCAACAGGGGAGTCTAACTATGGCTACACCTTC	CSASPTGESNYGYTF
.	TRBD1	TRBV7-8	TRBJ2-3	TGTGCCAGCAGCTTAGAGGGACAGGGTAGCGATACGCAGTATTTT	CASSLEGQGSDTQYF
many	.	TRBV20-1	TRBJ1-1	TGCAGTGCTCTCTCTTATCAGGCACGAAACACTGAAGCTTTCTTT	CSALSYQARNTEAFF
few	.	TRBV20-1	TRBJ1-4	TGCAGTGCTAGAGATCAGCAGGGCCCTGAAAAACTGTTTTTT	CSARDQQGPEKLFF
many	TRBD2	TRBV29-1	TRBJ2-1	TGCAGCGTTGGGTTCCGACTAGCGGGATATAACAATGAGCAGTTCTTC	CSVGFRLAGYNNEQFF
few	TRBD2	TRBV29-1	TRBJ2-7	TGCAGCGTTGAAGAACCACCAGGGACTAGCGGGAGGGCCCGCGAGCAGTACTTC	CSVEEPPGTSGRAREQYF
.	.	TRBV6-5	TRBJ1-2	TGTGCCAGCAGTTCAAACATAAACTATGGCTACACCTTC	CASSSNINYGYTF
many	TRBD1	TRBV5-5	TRBJ2-2	TGTGCCAGCAGCGAGGACAGGGGTACCGGGGAGCTGTTTTTT	CASSEDRGTGELFF
.	.	TRBV9	TRBJ2-5	TGTGCCAGCAGCGGAGGGACGGAACGGACCCAGTACTTC	CASSGGTERTQYF
few	TRBD1	TRBV5-1	TRBJ2-2	TGCGCCAGCAGCTTGGGACAGGGAAACGCCGGGGAGCTGTTTTTT	CASSLGQGNAGELFF